Listed below are T cell receptor beta chains from one sample, sequenced in a study of T cells in Graves' hyperthyroidism and ophthalmopathy. TCRdb passed the multiplex PCR reads through MiXCR, listing each CDR3 protein once. The sample records 500,000 to 750,000 distinct CDR3 sequences, 40% to 55% being singletons. The sample was peripheral blood or thyroid tissue (not recorded which). The receptor source for this set is a woman aged 18-29 years with Graves' hyperthyroidism. The CDR3 runs from the conserved cysteine through the conserved F or W. Fields, in order: clone size, J gene, V gene, D gene, CDR3 length, CDR3 DNA, CDR3 protein. The D gene is left open where the match is weak. Rows may omit the clone size; those that give it use once, few, many or a size class.

>many|TRBJ2-7|TRBV19|NA|13
TGTGCCAGTAGAGGACAGAGGACCTACGAGCAGTACTTC
CASRGQRTYEQYF
>NA|TRBJ1-5|TRBV7-3|NA|14
TGTGCCAGCAGCCCCGGACGGGTGGGAAAGCCCCAGCATTTT
CASSPGRVGKPQHF
>NA|TRBJ2-7|TRBV7-9|TRBD2|13
TGTGCCAGCAGCCCGACTAGCGCCTACGAGCAGTACTTC
CASSPTSAYEQYF
>many|TRBJ1-2|TRBV4-1|NA|13
TGCGCCAGCAGCCATCCCTGGGGGGGTGGCTACACCTTC
CASSHPWGGGYTF
>NA|TRBJ1-5|TRBV4-1|TRBD1|16
TGCGCCAGCAGCCAAGCCAGGGGGGACCGCAATCAGCCCCAGCATTTT
CASSQARGDRNQPQHF
>many|TRBJ2-5|TRBV18|NA|15
TGTGCCAGCTCACCAACGTGGCAGGGGACGGAGACCCAGTACTTC
CASSPTWQGTETQYF
>once|TRBJ1-2|TRBV19|NA|12
TGTGCCTGGACGGAATTTAACTATGGCTACACCTTC
CAWTEFNYGYTF
>NA|TRBJ1-3|TRBV20-1|NA|14
TGCAGTGCTAGGGGTACAGCGGGCTACGGCACCATATATTTT
CSARGTAGYGTIYF
>NA|TRBJ2-5|TRBV7-6|NA|15
TGTGCCAGCAGCCAGCGGGACAGTCTCCAAGAGACCCAGTACTTC
CASSQRDSLQETQYF
>many|TRBJ1-5|TRBV2|TRBD1|15
TGTGCCAGCAGTCGCGGACAGGGGGCTCACCAGCCCCAGCATTTT
CASSRGQGAHQPQHF
>NA|TRBJ2-7|TRBV20-1|TRBD1|15
TGCAGTGCTAGAGGCGGGACAGGGATGCCCTACGAGCAGTACTTC
CSARGGTGMPYEQYF
>NA|TRBJ2-1|TRBV12-3/TRBV12-4|NA|12
TGTGCCAGCAGTTTAGCGCGAAGTGAGCAGTTCTTC
CASSLARSEQFF
>few|TRBJ2-4|TRBV24-1|TRBD1|11
TGTGCCAGCGACAGGGTAGACATTCAGTACTTC
CASDRVDIQYF
>NA|TRBJ1-3|TRBV20-1|NA|24
NA
CSAKVGTGSETQYFGPGTKGTIYF
>NA|TRBJ2-6|TRBV5-4|NA|16
TGTGCCAGCAGTTATCAGGGGCGGGTCGTGGCCAACGTCCTGACTTTC
CASSYQGRVVANVLTF
>NA|TRBJ2-5|TRBV7-9|NA|13
TGTGCCAGCAGCTTAGCGGCTCGAGGGACCCAGTACTTC
CASSLAARGTQYF